This T cell receptor beta chain came from a study of T cells in Graves' hyperthyroidism and ophthalmopathy. TCR beta CDR3 sequences were amplified from RNA transcripts. The HTBI set primed first-round TCR CDR3 RT-PCR. TCRdb processed the multiplex PCR reads anew with MiXCR; each CDR3 protein has one entry. The sample lists about 580,000 distinct CDR3 sequences, roughly 13% occurring once. Study outcomes and limitations: The model made its ophthalmopathy prediction, and onset followed a median approximately 7 months later.

The study collected blood at first hyperthyroidism diagnosis, before any ophthalmopathy symptoms arose. Out of approximately 10 ml of fresh peripheral blood came the PBMCs. This clonotype showed up many times. What it recognizes is unknown. The V gene's germline CDR1 is LGHNT and CDR2 FRNRAP. CDR3 length: 17 amino acids. V was shortened by 6 bases and J by 5 bases, with 25 bases between the two germline ends. The chain employs TRBV12-5 and TRBJ1-1; TRBD1 is a possible D gene (6 bases). The sequence came from a woman aged 25 to 39 with Graves' hyperthyroidism that later progressed to Graves' ophthalmopathy. The sample consisted of blood. CDR3 in amino acids: CASGEWDGQVGGTEAFF. CDR3 nucleotide sequence: TGTGCTAGTGGCGAATGGGACGGCCAAGTAGGGGGGACTGAAGCTTTCTTT.